This TCR beta chain emerged from a study of molecular identifiers for immune sequencing clone quantification. Study observations and caveats: Clones above 20 RNA copies held over 98% of effector molecules, under 1% in naive cells.

With regard to this clonotype: What it binds is not known.

Via MiXCR, TCRdb re-called the PCR reads, giving one row per CDR3 protein. The repertoire holds approximately 550,000 distinct CDR3 sequences, with 20% to 25% as singletons. Sequences were obtained from naive CD8+ T cells from blood, with Jurkat cell RNA spiked in. Stated subset: FACS-sorted CD8+CD4-CCR7+CD45RA+ naive T cells. This receptor was obtained from a human donor in good health. Some libraries in this study had Jurkat cell RNA spiked in.

The CDR3 nucleotides are TGTGCCAGCAGTTTCGGAGTCAGCGGACCTGGAAACACCATATATTTT. Amino acids: CASSFGVSGPGNTIYF. The chain combines TRBV28 with TRBJ1-3; D is uncertain. CDR3 size: 16 residues. V lost 3 bases to trimming and J lost 2 bases, with 14 bases between them. Germline V gives CDR1 MDHEN, CDR2 SYDVKM.